This T cell receptor beta chain appears in the sequencing data of a study of CD8 T cells in ankylosing spondylitis. Notes on the study in general: Within matched ankylosing spondylitis synovial fluid, disease-linked clones were reportedly significantly enriched.

Comments on this clonotype: Its antigen is unidentified. This could be a read error, since a much larger clone is one nucleotide away.

This CDR3 has 16 residues. Germline assignment: CDR1 MNHEY and CDR2 SVGAGI. Each TCR beta library was made by quantitative 5'-RACE that incorporated molecular barcodes. From the 5' RACE reads, TCRdb called clonotypes with MiXCR, one entry per CDR3 protein. This repertoire shows 150,000 to 200,000 distinct CDR3 sequences, more than 9% found once; its top ten account for roughly 28%. The gene calls are TRBV6-5 and TRBJ2-2; weak D call: TRBD1 (6 bases). This TCR was sampled from a male donor with ankylosing spondylitis or in good health (not recorded which). Sequenced material: blood, either unsorted or a sorted T cell fraction (not recorded which). The CDR3 region has the DNA TGTGCCGGCAGTTCGGTACGGCAGGGGAAGACCGGGGAGCTGTTTTTT. Protein product: CAGSSVRQGKTGELFF.